Below, one TCR beta chain is given with its context. Sequencing was performed with immunoSEQ multiplex PCR; in TCRdb, only in-frame clones are kept and a portion is missing. This sample has 200,000 to 300,000 clones, with approximately 90% found just once. This sample stems from a study of blood T cell repertoires in COVID-19. Study background: In each case, the material was cDNA or gDNA derived from T cells, B-cell-depleted T cells, or PBMCs.

The CDR3 runs to 14 residues. V dropped 5 bases and J dropped 11; count of bases not matched to a gene: 11. Germline assignment: CDR1 SGHNT and CDR2 YYREEE (reference sequence). Membership in each cohort depended on participant-reported clinical history. The J gene is TRBJ2-1, the V gene TRBV5-4; 9 nucleotides match TRBD1. The sequenced sample was PBMCs or T cells enriched from blood (not recorded which). The sequence derives from a woman in her 40s with acute COVID-19. The CDR3 loop reads CASSITGGESKQFF. DNA for the CDR3: TGTGCCAGCAGTATCACAGGGGGCGAAAGCAAGCAGTTCTTC.